A selection of T cell receptor beta chains follows, all from one sample in a study of identical twins. Each CDR3 protein is one row after TCRdb ran MiXCR on the 5' RACE reads. This sample carries fewer than 250,000 distinct CDR3 sequences, about a tenth of them seen once, and the ten largest clones take 5% to 6.5%. The sample taken for sequencing was memory (CD45RO+) T cells sorted from blood. These receptors all come from a woman aged 18-35 years in good health. Each CDR3 is given with its conserved first and last residue. A D gene is named only where the DNA matches it firmly. A clone size is listed for some rows: how often the clone was seen (once, few, many), or a class if it is expanded.

d_call,j_call,v_call,clone_size,cdr3_nt,cdr3_aa
TRBD2,TRBJ2-3,TRBV7-6,-,TGTGCCAGCAGCTCGGGACTAGCGGGAAGTACCACAGATACGCAGTATTTT,CASSSGLAGSTTDTQYF
TRBD1,TRBJ1-4,TRBV11-2,few,TGTGCCAGCAGCTGGGACAGCGGGGGGCTGTATGAAAAACTGTTTTTT,CASSWDSGGLYEKLFF
TRBD1,TRBJ2-1,TRBV7-9,many,TGTGCCAGCAGCTTCGGGACAGGGGGTAGGAATGAGCAGTTCTTC,CASSFGTGGRNEQFF
-,TRBJ1-3,TRBV5-5,many,TGTGCCAGCAGCTTGACGGGGGTTGGAAACACCATATATTTT,CASSLTGVGNTIYF
TRBD1,TRBJ2-7,TRBV7-8,few,TGTGCCAGCAGCTTAGTTGGACAGGGATTCGAGCAGTACTTC,CASSLVGQGFEQYF
-,TRBJ2-1,TRBV20-1,few,TGCAGTGTCATAGGGGAGTACTACAATGAGCAGTTCTTC,CSVIGEYYNEQFF
-,TRBJ2-1,TRBV4-3,few,TGCGCCAGCAGCCAAGGTTTTAGGCAGAATGAGCAGTTCTTC,CASSQGFRQNEQFF
-,TRBJ1-2,TRBV19,-,TGTGCCAGTAGTAAGGCGGCGAGACAGCAATATGGCTACACCTTC,CASSKAARQQYGYTF
TRBD1,TRBJ2-5,TRBV6-1,few,TGTGCCAGCAACCCGGGACAGGGGGGTTCGGAGACCCAGTACTTC,CASNPGQGGSETQYF
-,TRBJ2-1,TRBV30,few,TGTGCCTGGATTAAGACAGACGGCTCCTACAATGAGCAGTTCTTC,CAWIKTDGSYNEQFF
TRBD1,TRBJ1-1,TRBV7-2,many,TGTGCCAGCAGCCGGGACAGGGCGAACACTGAAGCTTTCTTT,CASSRDRANTEAFF
TRBD1,TRBJ1-6,TRBV7-9,many,TGTGCCAGCAGCCCCGGGACAGGGGGAAATTCACCCCTCCACTTT,CASSPGTGGNSPLHF
-,TRBJ2-6,TRBV3-1,many,TGTGCCAGCAGTCCCAGACCTACCACTGGGGCCAACGTCCTGACTTTC,CASSPRPTTGANVLTF
-,TRBJ1-1,TRBV12-3/TRBV12-4,many,TGTGCCAGCAGTTTAGTCAGGGCGAACACTGAAGCTTTCTTT,CASSLVRANTEAFF
-,TRBJ2-1,TRBV12-3/TRBV12-4,many,TGTGCCAGCAGCCCACAGAGCTCCTACAATGAGCAGTTCTTC,CASSPQSSYNEQFF
TRBD1,TRBJ2-7,TRBV11-2,-,TGTGCCAGCAGCTTACGGGGGACAGGGGGTCCCTACGAGCAGTACTTC,CASSLRGTGGPYEQYF
TRBD1,TRBJ1-1,TRBV4-3,-,TGCGCCAGCAGCCAACCGGGACAGGGAATCACTGAAGCTTTCTTT,CASSQPGQGITEAFF
-,TRBJ2-3,TRBV6-5,few,TGTGCCAGCAGTTACTCGATCACCAGGGGTACGCAGTATTTT,CASSYSITRGTQYF
-,TRBJ2-1,TRBV20-1,-,TGCAGTGCTAGAGTACCCCAGGGCGGGATATACAATGAGCAGTTCTTC,CSARVPQGGIYNEQFF
TRBD1,TRBJ2-1,TRBV3-1,many,TGTGCCAGCAGTTCTACAGGGGGAACCTACAATGAGCAGTTCTTC,CASSSTGGTYNEQFF
-,TRBJ2-1,TRBV12-3/TRBV12-4,many,TGTGCCAGCAGTTTGGAGCAATCGGGGCAGTTCTTC,CASSLEQSGQFF
TRBD1,TRBJ2-1,TRBV4-1,many,TGCGCCAGCAGCCAAGTGACAGGGGTGAATGAGCAGTTCTTC,CASSQVTGVNEQFF
TRBD2,TRBJ2-3,TRBV5-5,-,TGTGCCAGCAGCCTGACTAGCGGGAGATGGTCAGATACGCAGTATTTT,CASSLTSGRWSDTQYF